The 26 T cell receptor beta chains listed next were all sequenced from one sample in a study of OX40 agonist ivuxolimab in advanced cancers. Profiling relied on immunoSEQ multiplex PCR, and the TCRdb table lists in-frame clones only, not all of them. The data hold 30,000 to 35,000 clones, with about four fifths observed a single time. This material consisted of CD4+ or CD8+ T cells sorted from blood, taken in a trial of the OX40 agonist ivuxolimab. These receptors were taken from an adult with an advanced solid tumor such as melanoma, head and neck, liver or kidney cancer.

CDR3 region: CASSYYQNTGELFF. DNA for the CDR3: TGTGCCAGCAGTTACTACCAGAACACCGGGGAGCTGTTTTTT. The chain recombines TRBV6-6 with TRBJ2-2; D not resolved. Germline CDR1 and CDR2: MNHNY and SVGAGI (reference sequence). This CDR3 has 14 residues. The V end was cut by 1 base, the J end by 1 base, with 4 bases between.

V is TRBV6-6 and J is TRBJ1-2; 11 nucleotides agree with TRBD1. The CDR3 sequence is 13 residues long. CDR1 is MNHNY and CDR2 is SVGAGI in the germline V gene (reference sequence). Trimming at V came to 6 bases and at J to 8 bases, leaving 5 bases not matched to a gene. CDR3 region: CASRDRGRWGYTF. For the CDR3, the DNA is TGTGCCAGCAGGGACAGGGGGCGTTGGGGCTACACCTTC.

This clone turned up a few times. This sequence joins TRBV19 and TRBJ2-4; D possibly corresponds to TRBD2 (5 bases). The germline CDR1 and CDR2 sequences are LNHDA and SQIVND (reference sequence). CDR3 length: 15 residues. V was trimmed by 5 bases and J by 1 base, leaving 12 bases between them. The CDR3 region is CASSDGGAAKNIQYF. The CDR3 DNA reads TGTGCCAGTAGTGATGGAGGAGCCGCCAAAAACATTCAGTACTTC.

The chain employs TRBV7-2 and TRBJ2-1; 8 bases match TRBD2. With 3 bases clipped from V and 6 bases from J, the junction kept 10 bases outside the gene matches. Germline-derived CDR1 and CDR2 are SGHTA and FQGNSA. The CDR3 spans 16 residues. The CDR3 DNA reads TGTGCCAGCAGCTTTTCTTTAGGACTAGCTTTCAATGAGCAGTTCTTC. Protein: CASSFSLGLAFNEQFF.

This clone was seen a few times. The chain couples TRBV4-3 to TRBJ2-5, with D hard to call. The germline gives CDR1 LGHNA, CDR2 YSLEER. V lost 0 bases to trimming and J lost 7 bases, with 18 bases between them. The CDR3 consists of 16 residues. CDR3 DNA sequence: TGCGCCAGCAGCCAAGATCTGGGCGGCGGTACCACGACCCAGTACTTC. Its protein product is CASSQDLGGGTTTQYF.

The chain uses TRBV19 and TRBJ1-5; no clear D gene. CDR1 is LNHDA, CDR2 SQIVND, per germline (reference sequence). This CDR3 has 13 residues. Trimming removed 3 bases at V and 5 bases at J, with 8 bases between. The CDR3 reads CASSISRDQPQHF. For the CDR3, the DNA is TGTGCCAGTAGTATCAGTAGGGATCAGCCCCAGCATTTT.

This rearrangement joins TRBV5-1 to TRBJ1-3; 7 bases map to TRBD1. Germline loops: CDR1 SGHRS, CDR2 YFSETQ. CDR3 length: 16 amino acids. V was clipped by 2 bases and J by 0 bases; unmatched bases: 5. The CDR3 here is CASSFGTVDSGNTIYF. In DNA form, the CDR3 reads TGCGCCAGCAGCTTCGGGACAGTCGACTCTGGAAACACCATATATTTT.

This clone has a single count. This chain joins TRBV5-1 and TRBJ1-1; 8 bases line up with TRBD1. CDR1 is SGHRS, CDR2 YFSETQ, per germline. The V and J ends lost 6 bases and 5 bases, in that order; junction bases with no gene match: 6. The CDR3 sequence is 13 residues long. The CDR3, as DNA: TGCGCCAGCACCCCGGACAGGGCTACTGAAGCTTTCTTT. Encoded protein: CASTPDRATEAFF.

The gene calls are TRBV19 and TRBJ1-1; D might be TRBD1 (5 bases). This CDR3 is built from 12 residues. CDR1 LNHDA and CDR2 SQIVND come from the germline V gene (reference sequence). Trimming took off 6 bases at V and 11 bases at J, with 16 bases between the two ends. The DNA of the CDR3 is TGTGCCAGTAGATCGGGTCTTGGGGCCGCTTTCTTT. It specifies CASRSGLGAAFF.

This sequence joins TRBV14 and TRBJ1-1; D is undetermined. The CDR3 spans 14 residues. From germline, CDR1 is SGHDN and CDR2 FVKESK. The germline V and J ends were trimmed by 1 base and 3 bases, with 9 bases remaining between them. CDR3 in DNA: TGTGCCAGCAGCCAAGGTTCATGGGACACTGAAGCTTTCTTT. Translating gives CASSQGSWDTEAFF.

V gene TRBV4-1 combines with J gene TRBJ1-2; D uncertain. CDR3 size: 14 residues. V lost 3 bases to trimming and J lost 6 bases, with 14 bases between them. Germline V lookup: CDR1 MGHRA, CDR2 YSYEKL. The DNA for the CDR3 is TGCGCCAGCAGCCAGGCAAGCGGGTCTCATGGCTACACCTTC. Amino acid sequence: CASSQASGSHGYTF.

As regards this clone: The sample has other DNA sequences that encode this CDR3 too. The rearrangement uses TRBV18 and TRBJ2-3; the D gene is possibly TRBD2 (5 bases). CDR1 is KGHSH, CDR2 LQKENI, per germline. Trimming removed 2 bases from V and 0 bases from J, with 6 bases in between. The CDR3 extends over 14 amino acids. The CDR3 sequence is CASSPGRSTDTQYF. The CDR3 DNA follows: TGTGCCAGCTCACCAGGGAGAAGCACAGATACGCAGTATTTT. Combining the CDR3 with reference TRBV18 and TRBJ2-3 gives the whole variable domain NAGVMQNPRHLVRRRGQEARLRCSPMKGHSHVYWYRQLPEEGLKFMVYLQKENIIDESGMPKERFSAEFPKEGPSILRIQQVVRGDSAAYFCASSPGRSTDTQYFGPGTRLTVL.

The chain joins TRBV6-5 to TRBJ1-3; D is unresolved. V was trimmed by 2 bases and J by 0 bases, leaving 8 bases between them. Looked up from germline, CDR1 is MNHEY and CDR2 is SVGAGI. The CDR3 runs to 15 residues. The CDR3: CASSYDVASGNTIYF. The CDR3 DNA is TGTGCCAGCAGTTACGATGTTGCCTCTGGAAACACCATATATTTT.

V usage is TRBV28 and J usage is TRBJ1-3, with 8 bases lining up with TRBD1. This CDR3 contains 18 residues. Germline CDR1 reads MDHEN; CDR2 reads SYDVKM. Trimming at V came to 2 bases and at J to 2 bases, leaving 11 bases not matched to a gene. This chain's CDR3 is CASSLLGQGRGTGNTIYF. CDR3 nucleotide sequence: TGTGCCAGCAGTTTACTAGGACAGGGAAGAGGAACTGGAAACACCATATATTTT.

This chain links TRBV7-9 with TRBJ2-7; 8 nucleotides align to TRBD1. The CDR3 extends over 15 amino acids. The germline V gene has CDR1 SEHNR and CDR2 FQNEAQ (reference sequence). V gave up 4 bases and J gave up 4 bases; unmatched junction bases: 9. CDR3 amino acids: CASSSTGAPLYEQYF. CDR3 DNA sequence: TGTGCCAGCAGCTCGACAGGGGCCCCACTTTACGAGCAGTACTTC.

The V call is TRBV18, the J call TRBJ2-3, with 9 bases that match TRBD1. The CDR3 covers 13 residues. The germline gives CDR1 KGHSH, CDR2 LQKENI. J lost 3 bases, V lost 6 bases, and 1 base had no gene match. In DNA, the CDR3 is TGTGCCAGCTCGGACAGGGGAACAGATACGCAGTATTTT. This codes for CASSDRGTDTQYF.

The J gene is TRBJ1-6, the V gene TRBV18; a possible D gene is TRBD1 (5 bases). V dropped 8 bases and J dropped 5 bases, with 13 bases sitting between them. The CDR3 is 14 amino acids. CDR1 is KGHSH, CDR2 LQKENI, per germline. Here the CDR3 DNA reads TGTGCCAGCGCCGCCGGGGGTGATAATTCACCCCTCCACTTT. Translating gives CASAAGGDNSPLHF.

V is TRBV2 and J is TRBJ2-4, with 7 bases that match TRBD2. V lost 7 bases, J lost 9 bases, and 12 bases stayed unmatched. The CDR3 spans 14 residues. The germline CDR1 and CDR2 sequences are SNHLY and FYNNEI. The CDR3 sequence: CASTGGKGSGIQYF. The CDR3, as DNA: TGTGCCAGCACCGGGGGGAAGGGGAGCGGCATTCAGTACTTC.

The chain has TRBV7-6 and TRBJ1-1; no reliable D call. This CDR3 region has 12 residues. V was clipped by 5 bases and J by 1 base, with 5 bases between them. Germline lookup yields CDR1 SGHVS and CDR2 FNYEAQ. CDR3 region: CASSRGNTEAFF. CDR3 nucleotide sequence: TGTGCCAGCAGCCGGGGGAACACTGAAGCTTTCTTT.

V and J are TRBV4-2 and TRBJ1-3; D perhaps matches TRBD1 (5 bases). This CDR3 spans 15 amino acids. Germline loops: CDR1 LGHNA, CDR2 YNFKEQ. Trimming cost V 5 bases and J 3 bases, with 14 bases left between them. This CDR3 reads CASSLGTQGGNTIYF. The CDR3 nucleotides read TGTGCCAGCAGCTTGGGGACCCAGGGTGGAAACACCATATATTTT.

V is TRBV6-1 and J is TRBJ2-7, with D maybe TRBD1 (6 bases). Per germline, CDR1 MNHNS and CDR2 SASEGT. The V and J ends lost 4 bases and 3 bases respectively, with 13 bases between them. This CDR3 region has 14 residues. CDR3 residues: CASSVDRRIYEQYF. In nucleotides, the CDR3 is TGTGCCAGCAGTGTCGACAGGAGGATCTACGAGCAGTACTTC.

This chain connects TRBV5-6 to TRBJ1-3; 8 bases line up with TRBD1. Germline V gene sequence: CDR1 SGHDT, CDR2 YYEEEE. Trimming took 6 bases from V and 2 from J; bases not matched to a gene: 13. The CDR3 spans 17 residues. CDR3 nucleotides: TGTGCCAGCAAGGCAGGGGGCTCCTGGATTACTGGAAACACCATATATTTT. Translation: CASKAGGSWITGNTIYF.

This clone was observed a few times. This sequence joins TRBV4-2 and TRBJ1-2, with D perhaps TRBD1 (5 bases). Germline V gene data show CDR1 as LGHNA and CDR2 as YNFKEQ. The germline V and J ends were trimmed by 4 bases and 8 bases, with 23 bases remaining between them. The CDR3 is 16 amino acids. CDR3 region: CASSLNPGTPSGGYTF. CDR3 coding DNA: TGTGCCAGCAGCCTTAACCCCGGGACTCCATCCGGAGGCTACACCTTC.

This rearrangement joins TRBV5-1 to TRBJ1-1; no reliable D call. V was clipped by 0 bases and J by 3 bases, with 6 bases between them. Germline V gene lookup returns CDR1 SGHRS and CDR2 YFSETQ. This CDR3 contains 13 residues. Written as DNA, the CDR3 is TGCGCCAGCAGCTTGGGAGGAGACACTGAAGCTTTCTTT. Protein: CASSLGGDTEAFF.

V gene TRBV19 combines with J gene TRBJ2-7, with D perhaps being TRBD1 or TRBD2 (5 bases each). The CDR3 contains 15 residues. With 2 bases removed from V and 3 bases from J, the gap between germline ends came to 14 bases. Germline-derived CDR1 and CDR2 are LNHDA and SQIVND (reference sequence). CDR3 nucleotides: TGTGCCAGTAGTATATTGGGGACGGACCTCTACGAGCAGTACTTC. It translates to CASSILGTDLYEQYF. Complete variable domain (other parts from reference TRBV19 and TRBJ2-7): DGGITQSPKYLFRKEGQNVTLSCEQNLNHDAMYWYRQDPGQGLRLIYYSQIVNDFQKGDIAEGYSVSREKKESFPLTVTSAQKNPTAFYLCASSILGTDLYEQYFGPGTRLTVT.

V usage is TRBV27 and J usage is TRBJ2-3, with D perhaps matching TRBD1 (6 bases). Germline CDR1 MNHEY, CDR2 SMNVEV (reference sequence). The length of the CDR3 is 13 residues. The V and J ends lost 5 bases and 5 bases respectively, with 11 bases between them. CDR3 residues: CASSLQGRDTQYF. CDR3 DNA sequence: TGTGCCAGCAGTCTTCAGGGGAGAGATACGCAGTATTTT.